The 32 T cell receptor beta chains given below trace back to one sample, sequenced in a study of blood T cell repertoires in COVID-19. Measured with immunoSEQ multiplex PCR; TCRdb has only the in-frame clones, and not every one. The table lists roughly 77,000 clones, roughly 80% of them singletons. The specimen was peripheral blood. These receptors originate from a woman between 65 and 79 years old with acute or convalescent COVID-19.

The rearrangement joins TRBV7-2 to TRBJ2-3, with D unresolved. Germline CDR1 reads SGHTA; CDR2 reads FQGNSA. The CDR3 covers 16 residues. Trimming removed 4 bases from V and 2 bases from J, with 16 bases in between. The CDR3 nucleotides are TGTGCCAGCAGCTCGCGGCCCTCCACCGCCACAGATACGCAGTATTTT. This codes for CASSSRPSTATDTQYF.

V is TRBV7-9 and J is TRBJ2-5; 7 nucleotides line up with TRBD1. The ends lost 2 bases at V and 4 bases at J; junction bases unmatched: 7. The germline V gene has CDR1 SEHNR and CDR2 FQNEAQ (reference sequence). This CDR3 region has 15 residues. In nucleotides, the CDR3 is TGTGCCAGCAGCTTACAGGACAGGCCGAGAGAGACCCAGTACTTC. Residues: CASSLQDRPRETQYF.

In DNA, the CDR3 is TGCGCCAGCAGCCCGCGGTGGGGAGCTGAAGGCCAGCAGTACTTC. Its translation: CASSPRWGAEGQQYF. The gene calls are TRBV5-1 and TRBJ2-7, with D perhaps matching TRBD2 (5 bases). The V and J ends lost 4 bases and 8 bases respectively, with 22 bases between them. The length of the CDR3 is 15 residues. Germline V gene sequence: CDR1 SGHRS, CDR2 YFSETQ.

The chain recombines TRBV9 with TRBJ2-1; TRBD2 matches 7 bases. The CDR3 is 13 residues long. With V trimmed by 7 bases and J by 4 bases, 5 bases remained unmatched. Germline V lookup: CDR1 SGDLS, CDR2 YYNGEE. The CDR3 here is CASGYGGYNEQFF. The CDR3 DNA follows: TGTGCCAGCGGATACGGGGGGTACAATGAGCAGTTCTTC.

The CDR3 loop reads CASSLVDSGEWVAFF. Written as DNA, the CDR3 is TGTGCCAGCTCACTTGTCGACAGTGGTGAATGGGTAGCTTTCTTT. This chain links TRBV18 with TRBJ1-1; TRBD1 is a possible D gene (5 bases). The CDR3 contains 15 residues. Between the trimmed V and J ends, which lost 4 bases and 10 bases, there was a span of 22 bases. CDR1 is KGHSH, CDR2 LQKENI, per germline.

The CDR3 reads CASSVDQTIRYGYTF. The CDR3 coding sequence is TGTGCCAGCAGCGTTGACCAGACTATACGCTATGGCTACACCTTC. The chain carries TRBV9 and TRBJ1-2; D remains ambiguous. V lost 2 bases to trimming and J lost 4 bases, with 15 bases between them. Germline CDR1 reads SGDLS; CDR2 reads YYNGEE. The CDR3 runs to 15 residues.

V usage is TRBV19 and J usage is TRBJ1-6; D is possibly TRBD1 (5 bases). Trimming took off 2 bases at V and 0 bases at J, with 17 bases between the two ends. The CDR3 has 19 residues. Germline V gene sequence: CDR1 LNHDA, CDR2 SQIVND (reference sequence). The chain's CDR3 is CASSITAGRFSSYNSPLHF. CDR3 sequence (DNA): TGTGCCAGTAGTATAACGGCAGGGCGGTTCAGCTCCTATAATTCACCCCTCCACTTT.

This clone was seen more than once but under ten times. This chain links TRBV7-8 with TRBJ1-1, with 9 bases that match TRBD1. Per germline, CDR1 SGHVS and CDR2 FQNEAQ. The CDR3 sequence is 18 residues long. V lost 4 bases and J lost 0; bases outside the gene matches: 12. CDR3 nucleotide sequence: TGTGCCAGCAGCTCATTACCGACCGGGACAGGGATGAACACTGAAGCTTTCTTT. Protein: CASSSLPTGTGMNTEAFF.

This chain uses TRBV5-1 with TRBJ2-5, with D perhaps matching TRBD1 (6 bases). V lost 1 base and J lost 4, with 17 bases in between. CDR1 and CDR2 from the germline V gene are SGHRS and YFSETQ. The CDR3 length is 16 residues. CDR3 in DNA: TGCGCCAGCAGCTTGTTTCCGACAGGTTTGGGAGAGACCCAGTACTTC. This encodes CASSLFPTGLGETQYF.

In its sample, this clone was seen once. The chain has TRBV11-3 and TRBJ2-7, with 9 nucleotides matching TRBD1. The CDR3 is 17 residues long. Germline trimming cut 5 bases from V and 4 bases from J; bases unmatched to any gene: 15. Germline lookup yields CDR1 SGHNT and CDR2 YENEEA. CDR3 DNA: TGTGCCAGCAGCCAACGGACAGGGGCGTCTAGGTTTTACGAGCAGTACTTC. Translation gives CASSQRTGASRFYEQYF.

The rearrangement uses TRBV12-3 or TRBV12-4 and TRBJ2-1; 8 bases map to TRBD2. The CDR3 covers 12 residues. Germline trimming cut 6 bases from V and 8 bases from J; bases unmatched to any gene: 3. This chain's CDR3 is CASRSLADEQFF. CDR3 DNA sequence: TGTGCCAGCAGATCACTAGCGGATGAGCAGTTCTTC.

The chain carries TRBV14 and TRBJ2-5; 7 nucleotides line up with TRBD1. The CDR3 covers 16 residues. Germline assignment: CDR1 SGHDN and CDR2 FVKESK. The V gene end was trimmed by 4 bases and the J gene end by 5 bases; junction bases not matched to a gene: 13. CDR3 amino acids: CASSRTTGIWGETQYF. The CDR3 DNA reads as TGTGCCAGCAGCCGTACGACAGGGATTTGGGGGGAGACCCAGTACTTC.

This chain uses TRBV11-2 with TRBJ2-1; 7 bases map to TRBD2. With 2 bases clipped from V and 5 bases from J, the junction kept 9 bases outside the gene matches. The CDR3 loop spans 16 amino acids. CDR1 is SGHAT and CDR2 is FQNNGV in the germline V gene. CDR3 nucleotides: TGTGCCAGCAGCTTAAGGCTAGCGGCTTTCGACAATGAGCAGTTCTTC. Protein product: CASSLRLAAFDNEQFF.

V and J are TRBV11-2 and TRBJ1-2; 8 bases align to TRBD1. Germline V gene sequence: CDR1 SGHAT, CDR2 FQNNGV. V gave up 3 bases and J gave up 4 bases; unmatched junction bases: 10. The CDR3 totals 16 residues. CDR3 coding DNA: TGTGCCAGCAGCTTCGTTACAGGGGGAGACGGCTATGGCTACACCTTC. Its translation: CASSFVTGGDGYGYTF.

V and J are TRBV24-1 and TRBJ1-2; 7 bases line up with TRBD1. Germline CDR1 KGHDR, CDR2 SFDVKD. The CDR3 is 15 amino acids. V trimming: 1 base; J trimming: 4 bases; junction bases outside the gene matches: 5. The CDR3 spells CATSDFYDRAYGYTF. CDR3 DNA sequence: TGTGCCACCAGTGATTTCTACGACAGGGCCTATGGCTACACCTTC.

This chain connects TRBV27 to TRBJ1-4; TRBD1 is a possible D gene (5 bases). The CDR3 has 15 residues. Germline V gene sequence: CDR1 MNHEY, CDR2 SMNVEV (reference sequence). V lost 2 bases and J lost 7, with 14 bases in between. The CDR3, as DNA: TGTGCCAGCAGTTTAATCCAGGGCCGAGGTGAAAAACTGTTTTTT. It translates to CASSLIQGRGEKLFF.

This clone was counted only a few times. CDR3 DNA sequence: TGTGCCAGCAGTGGAGTTTATGGGACTGAAGGCTACACCTTC. It codes for CASSGVYGTEGYTF. The genes are TRBV27 and TRBJ1-2; D might be TRBD1 (5 bases). The CDR3 is 14 amino acids. With 5 bases removed from V and 8 bases from J, the gap between germline ends came to 18 bases. Germline loops: CDR1 MNHEY, CDR2 SMNVEV (reference sequence).

The rearrangement uses TRBV14 and TRBJ2-5; 12 bases line up with TRBD1. This CDR3 has 16 residues. Germline CDR1 is SGHDN and CDR2 is FVKESK. Trimming at V came to 4 bases and at J to 6 bases, leaving 9 bases not matched to a gene. The CDR3: CASSPPGTGGWKTQYF. For the CDR3, the DNA is TGTGCCAGCAGCCCACCCGGGACAGGGGGCTGGAAGACCCAGTACTTC.

The rearrangement uses TRBV24-1 and TRBJ1-3; D not certain. V lost 3 bases, J lost 4 bases, and 12 bases lay in between. The CDR3 has 15 residues. Germline CDR1 KGHDR, CDR2 SFDVKD. Here the CDR3 DNA reads TGTGCCACCAGTGATGGCGGGGATAGAGGAAACACCATATATTTT. Its protein product is CATSDGGDRGNTIYF.

The chain links TRBV7-8 to TRBJ2-7; 11 bases match TRBD1. J gave up 5 bases and V 5 bases, and 11 bases lay outside the gene matches. CDR3 length equals 16 residues. In germline, CDR1 is SGHVS, CDR2 FQNEAQ. This CDR3 is CASSRTDRGLFNEQYF. The CDR3 DNA follows: TGTGCCAGCAGCCGAACGGACAGGGGGCTGTTTAACGAGCAGTACTTC.

The V call is TRBV12-3 or TRBV12-4, the J call TRBJ1-1; a weak D match, TRBD1 (6 bases). V lost 2 bases to trimming and J lost 9 bases, with 13 bases between them. This CDR3 region has 13 residues. The CDR3 sequence: CASSLIGRGQAFF. CDR3 in DNA: TGTGCCAGCAGTTTAATTGGCAGGGGTCAAGCTTTCTTT.

The CDR3 coding sequence is TGTGCCAGTAGCAGGACAGGGAACGGGGCCAACGTCCTGACTTTC. Translation: CASSRTGNGANVLTF. The chain joins TRBV19 to TRBJ2-6, with 8 nucleotides matching TRBD1. V lost 6 bases, J lost 4 bases, and 5 bases stayed unmatched. This CDR3 is built from 15 residues. Germline V gene sequence: CDR1 LNHDA, CDR2 SQIVND (reference sequence).

This chain links TRBV10-3 with TRBJ2-4; D not certain. This CDR3 is 17 amino acids long. Germline loops: CDR1 ENHRY, CDR2 SYGVKD. The V and J ends lost 1 base and 4 bases respectively, with 17 bases between them. The CDR3 nucleotides read TGTGCCATCAGTGAGTTAAGGCCGGGTCAGACGAAAAACATTCAGTACTTC. This sequence encodes CAISELRPGQTKNIQYF.

The chain links TRBV4-2 to TRBJ2-7, with 10 bases aligning to TRBD2. The V gene end was trimmed by 3 bases and the J gene end by 2 bases; junction bases not matched to a gene: 10. CDR3 length equals 17 residues. Germline CDR1 and CDR2: LGHNA and YNFKEQ. The CDR3 region has the DNA TGTGCCAGCAGCCACCCGGTTAGCGGGGGGCTTACCTACGAGCAGTACTTC. It specifies CASSHPVSGGLTYEQYF.

The rearrangement links TRBV13 to TRBJ2-3, with 8 nucleotides matching TRBD2. The CDR3 consists of 16 residues. Germline CDR1 and CDR2: PRHDT and FYEKMQ (reference sequence). The V segment lost 9 bases and the J segment 0 bases; nucleotides outside the gene matches: 11. The CDR3 DNA follows: TGTGCCAGTGCCGGGGGGGCTATCCCTAGCACAGATACGCAGTATTTT. It is translated as CASAGGAIPSTDTQYF.

The chain employs TRBV24-1 and TRBJ1-1; possible D gene TRBD1, 5 bases. V was cut by 3 bases and J by 5 bases, with 12 bases left in between. Germline V gene sequence: CDR1 KGHDR, CDR2 SFDVKD. The CDR3 runs to 14 residues. CDR3 in DNA: TGTGCCACCAGTGATACAAGGGGTGGGACTGAAGCTTTCTTT. Its protein is CATSDTRGGTEAFF.

The gene calls are TRBV5-6 and TRBJ2-3; D perhaps matches TRBD2 (6 bases). Between the trimmed V and J ends, which lost 4 bases and 0 bases, there was a span of 6 bases. This CDR3 is 13 amino acids long. Germline CDR1 reads SGHDT; CDR2 reads YYEEEE. In DNA form, the CDR3 reads TGTGCCAGCAGCCGGGAGAGCACAGATACGCAGTATTTT. Amino acids: CASSRESTDTQYF.

The CDR3 sequence: CATSRDQLAGRAFF. CDR3 in DNA: TGTGCCACCAGCAGAGATCAATTGGCAGGGCGAGCTTTCTTT. This chain uses TRBV15 with TRBJ1-1; TRBD1 might be the D (5 bases). The V end lost 0 bases, the J end lost 10 bases, and 15 bases lay between the germline ends. Germline lookup yields CDR1 LNHNV and CDR2 YYDKDF (reference sequence). The CDR3 spans 14 residues.

The rearrangement links TRBV10-1 to TRBJ1-1; 7 bases are a match to TRBD1. V dropped 6 bases and J dropped 4; count of bases not matched to a gene: 8. The CDR3 runs to 14 residues. Per germline, CDR1 WNHNN and CDR2 SYGVQD (reference sequence). The CDR3 loop is CASRRRQGPTEAFF. The DNA of the CDR3 is TGCGCCAGCAGGAGACGACAGGGTCCCACTGAAGCTTTCTTT.

The CDR3 spells CASSQDPRGGGYANTGELFF. DNA of the CDR3: TGCGCCAGCAGCCAAGATCCTAGGGGAGGGGGGTACGCGAACACCGGGGAGCTGTTTTTT. The rearrangement links TRBV4-1 to TRBJ2-2, with D possibly TRBD2 on 7 matching bases. CDR3 length: 20 residues. Germline-derived CDR1 and CDR2 are MGHRA and YSYEKL. V lost 0 bases to trimming and J lost 0 bases, with 20 bases between them.

The gene calls are TRBV9 and TRBJ2-2, with TRBD1 identical over 7 bases. This CDR3 is built from 14 residues. V shed 0 bases, J shed 8 bases, and the junction held 4 bases outside the gene matches. Germline V gene data show CDR1 as SGDLS and CDR2 as YYNGEE. CDR3 in amino acids: CASSVEWGQGELFF. The DNA for the CDR3 is TGTGCCAGCAGCGTAGAGTGGGGACAGGGGGAGCTGTTTTTT.

The chain couples TRBV2 to TRBJ1-3; D possibly corresponds to TRBD1 (5 bases). The germline gives CDR1 SNHLY, CDR2 FYNNEI. With 8 bases removed from V and 3 bases from J, the gap between germline ends came to 17 bases. This CDR3 contains 15 residues. CDR3 sequence reads: CASRLQGGFGNTIYF. The CDR3 region has the DNA TGTGCCAGCCGGCTCCAGGGAGGCTTTGGAAACACCATATATTTT.